This T cell receptor (beta chain) stems from a study of long-term antiretroviral therapy in people with HIV. At the survey level, the v3.0 immunoSEQ assay was run. The assay was immunoSEQ multiplex PCR, and TCRdb's table has in-frame clones only and misses some. In the table there are some 14,000 clones, around 83% of which are singletons. In germline, CDR1 is SGHTA, CDR2 FQGNSA. J lost 6 bases, V lost 6 bases, and 13 bases had no gene match. This CDR3 has 15 residues. This clonotype originated in a man aged 25-45 years with HIV. The chain has TRBV7-2 and TRBJ1-2; 7 bases line up with TRBD1. This specimen was unsorted PBMCs, taken 0.4 years after starting antiretroviral therapy. This CDR3 reads CASRGPGQPNNGYTF. The CDR3, as DNA: TGTGCCAGCAGGGGTCCGGGACAGCCCAACAATGGCTACACCTTC.